This T cell receptor beta chain stems from a study of radiation and T cells in renal cell carcinoma. Study-level findings and limits: In blood, top tumor clones expanded by 2 weeks, shrinking by 4.

The protocol was immunoSEQ multiplex PCR, while the TCRdb copy is restricted to in-frame clones and leaves out a portion. Altogether 130,000 to 150,000 clones are present, roughly nine tenths being singletons, with the ten largest covering approximately 4%. About this clone: Its specificity is unknown.

With 0 bases removed from V and 3 bases from J, the gap between germline ends came to 7 bases. The CDR3 consists of 14 residues. CDR1 SGHRS and CDR2 YFSETQ come from the germline V gene. Time point noted: baseline pretreatment blood. Treatment denoted: 15 Gy SBRT to primary tumor, nephrectomy 4 weeks later. The patient's renal cell carcinoma had clear cell pathology. This sample comprised blood, obtained from a patient whose treatment included radiotherapy and nephrectomy. The chain combines TRBV5-1 with TRBJ1-3; no firm D call. This TCR came from a woman aged 65 to 85 with renal cell carcinoma. CDR3 protein: CASSLAGDGNTIYF. CDR3 DNA: TGCGCCAGCAGCTTGGCCGGCGATGGAAACACCATATATTTT.